The rows below give T cell receptor beta chains drawn from one sample of a study of blood T cells in healthy people across ages. TCRdb independently ran MiXCR on the 5' RACE reads; one entry per CDR3 protein. There are hundreds of thousands of distinct CDR3 sequences in the sample; 49% occur only once, and 25% to 35% lies in the top ten. Sequences were obtained from blood. The receptors were sampled from a woman aged 55-70 years in good health. The CDR3 runs from the conserved cysteine through the conserved F or W. D genes are given only for firm matches. The size field is filled for only some rows; it gives once, few, many or a size class.

length: 14; D: NA; V: TRBV20-1; size: few; J: TRBJ1-5; CDR3: CSADGRMSNQPQHF; DNA: TGCAGTGCCGATGGGCGGATGAGCAATCAGCCCCAGCATTTT
length: 17; D: TRBD1; V: TRBV6-5; size: few; J: TRBJ2-5; CDR3: CASSYSNPGGRGETQYF; DNA: TGTGCCAGCAGTTACTCGAATCCAGGGGGAAGAGGAGAGACCCAGTACTTC
length: 15; D: TRBD1; V: TRBV27; size: NA; J: TRBJ2-5; CDR3: CASSPRTGPWETQYF; DNA: TGTGCCAGCAGTCCGCGGACAGGTCCGTGGGAGACCCAGTACTTC
length: 12; D: NA; V: TRBV29-1; size: many; J: TRBJ1-2; CDR3: CSVPLTVYGYTF; DNA: TGCAGCGTTCCCTTGACAGTCTATGGCTACACCTTC
length: 12; D: NA; V: TRBV7-8; size: NA; J: TRBJ2-2; CDR3: CASSLRPGELFF; DNA: TGTGCCAGCAGCTTACGGCCCGGGGAGCTGTTTTTT
length: 15; D: NA; V: TRBV29-1; size: many; J: TRBJ2-1; CDR3: CSVGRDGAMDNEQFF; DNA: TGCAGCGTTGGCAGGGATGGGGCAATGGACAATGAGCAGTTCTTC
length: 15; D: NA; V: TRBV4-3; size: once; J: TRBJ1-3; CDR3: CASSQEHGFGNTIYF; DNA: TGCGCCAGCAGCCAAGAGCACGGGTTCGGAAACACCATATATTTT
length: 13; D: NA; V: TRBV27; size: NA; J: TRBJ2-7; CDR3: CASQQRAYNEQYF; DNA: TGTGCCAGCCAGCAAAGGGCTTACAATGAGCAGTACTTC
length: 15; D: NA; V: TRBV4-3; size: NA; J: TRBJ1-5; CDR3: CASSREGGRNQPQHF; DNA: TGCGCCAGCAGCCGAGAAGGGGGGCGGAATCAGCCCCAGCATTTT
length: 13; D: TRBD1; V: TRBV7-2; size: NA; J: TRBJ1-1; CDR3: CASSQDRVTEAFF; DNA: TGTGCCAGCAGCCAAGACAGGGTCACTGAAGCTTTCTTT
length: 15; D: NA; V: TRBV7-2; size: few; J: TRBJ2-1; CDR3: CASSPRDPQYNEQFF; DNA: TGTGCCAGCAGCCCGCGGGATCCACAGTACAATGAGCAGTTCTTC
length: 15; D: NA; V: TRBV6-2/TRBV6-3; size: NA; J: TRBJ1-2; CDR3: CASSYMQALAYGYTF; DNA: TGTGCCAGCAGTTACATGCAGGCCCTCGCCTATGGCTACACCTTC
length: 12; D: TRBD1; V: TRBV20-1; size: NA; J: TRBJ2-7; CDR3: CRGTRGQNEQYF; DNA: TGCAGAGGGACCAGGGGGCAGAACGAGCAGTACTTC
length: 15; D: NA; V: TRBV6-5; size: few; J: TRBJ2-6; CDR3: CASSSGALGANVLTF; DNA: TGTGCCAGCAGTTCAGGGGCGTTGGGGGCCAACGTCCTGACTTTC
length: 16; D: TRBD1; V: TRBV15; size: NA; J: TRBJ2-3; CDR3: CATSRRDRGSGDTQYF; DNA: TGTGCCACCAGCAGGCGGGACAGGGGGTCGGGAGATACGCAGTATTTT
length: 16; D: NA; V: TRBV5-1; size: NA; J: TRBJ2-7; CDR3: CASSLGPTILSYEQYF; DNA: TGCGCCAGCAGCTTAGGGCCGACCATACTCTCCTACGAGCAGTACTTC
length: 11; D: NA; V: TRBV6-5; size: few; J: TRBJ2-1; CDR3: CASRLSQEQFF; DNA: TGTGCCAGCCGACTCTCGCAGGAGCAGTTCTTC
length: 14; D: NA; V: TRBV6-2/TRBV6-3; size: NA; J: TRBJ2-4; CDR3: CASSYKGRGAIQYF; DNA: TGTGCCAGCAGTTATAAAGGCAGGGGCGCCATTCAGTACTTC
length: 16; D: TRBD1; V: TRBV18; size: NA; J: TRBJ2-3; CDR3: CASSPLGQQITDTQYF; DNA: TGTGCCAGCTCACCCTTGGGACAGCAGATCACAGATACGCAGTATTTT
length: 13; D: TRBD1; V: TRBV12-5; size: few; J: TRBJ2-1; CDR3: CASGLDPGGEQFF; DNA: TGTGCTAGTGGTTTGGACCCAGGGGGTGAGCAGTTCTTC
length: 14; D: NA; V: TRBV7-9; size: NA; J: TRBJ2-3; CDR3: CASSSEVSTDTQYF; DNA: TGTGCCAGCAGCTCCGAGGTTAGCACAGATACGCAGTATTTT
length: 12; D: NA; V: TRBV29-1; size: few; J: TRBJ2-5; CDR3: CSVLALGETQYF; DNA: TGCAGCGTTTTGGCACTAGGAGAGACCCAGTACTTC
length: 14; D: NA; V: TRBV7-9; size: few; J: TRBJ2-7; CDR3: CASSLGGSYYEQYF; DNA: TGTGCCAGCAGCTTAGGTGGATCCTACTACGAGCAGTACTTC
length: 15; D: TRBD1; V: TRBV28; size: NA; J: TRBJ2-3; CDR3: CASSRSGTGGDTQYF; DNA: TGTGCCAGCAGTCGCTCCGGGACAGGAGGAGATACGCAGTATTTT
length: 13; D: TRBD2; V: TRBV4-3; size: NA; J: TRBJ2-3; CDR3: CASSQESAGAQYF; DNA: TGCGCCAGCAGCCAAGAATCAGCGGGAGCTCAGTATTTT
length: 11; D: NA; V: TRBV20-1; size: NA; J: TRBJ2-5; CDR3: CSGQVGETQYF; DNA: TGCAGTGGCCAGGTTGGAGAGACCCAGTACTTC
length: 15; D: TRBD2; V: TRBV29-1; size: NA; J: TRBJ2-6; CDR3: CSVESTSFGANVLTF; DNA: TGCAGCGTTGAATCGACTAGCTTTGGGGCCAACGTCCTGACTTTC
length: 17; D: TRBD2; V: TRBV24-1; size: NA; J: TRBJ2-5; CDR3: CATSVTRLAGEVGEQYF; DNA: TGTGCCACCAGTGTTACGAGACTAGCGGGAGAGGTCGGTGAGCAGTACTTC
length: 14; D: TRBD2; V: TRBV11-3; size: NA; J: TRBJ2-7; CDR3: CASSPGPSGYEQYF; DNA: TGTGCCAGCAGCCCAGGTCCTAGCGGCTACGAGCAGTACTTC
length: 12; D: NA; V: TRBV5-1; size: NA; J: TRBJ2-7; CDR3: CASSLANDEQYF; DNA: TGCGCCAGCAGCTTGGCCAACGACGAGCAGTACTTC
length: 14; D: NA; V: TRBV5-4; size: NA; J: TRBJ1-2; CDR3: CASSPVGAPYGYTF; DNA: TGTGCCAGCAGCCCGGTCGGGGCCCCCTATGGCTACACCTTC
length: 13; D: NA; V: TRBV20-1; size: NA; J: TRBJ2-1; CDR3: CSAGRVPYNEQFF; DNA: TGCAGTGCAGGACGGGTCCCCTACAATGAGCAGTTCTTC
length: 15; D: TRBD1; V: TRBV7-8; size: NA; J: TRBJ1-4; CDR3: CASRDQGATNEKLFF; DNA: TGTGCCAGCAGGGATCAGGGGGCGACTAATGAAAAACTGTTTTTT
length: 11; D: NA; V: TRBV12-3/TRBV12-4; size: NA; J: TRBJ1-2; CDR3: CASSTQGRYTF; DNA: TGTGCCAGCAGTACACAGGGCCGCTACACCTTC
length: 14; D: TRBD2; V: TRBV6-5; size: once; J: TRBJ2-7; CDR3: CASSYLAAGDEQYF; DNA: TGTGCCAGCAGTTACTTGGCGGCGGGGGACGAGCAGTACTTC
length: 17; D: NA; V: TRBV7-2; size: few; J: TRBJ2-4; CDR3: CASSLDLAALAKNIQYF; DNA: TGTGCCAGCAGCTTAGACTTGGCAGCCCTAGCCAAAAACATTCAGTACTTC
length: 14; D: NA; V: TRBV18; size: NA; J: TRBJ1-2; CDR3: CASSPGSPLGGYTF; DNA: TGTGCCAGCTCACCAGGATCCCCCTTGGGTGGCTACACCTTC
length: 16; D: TRBD1; V: TRBV5-1; size: once; J: TRBJ1-2; CDR3: CASSGDPGGETGGYTF; DNA: TGCGCCAGCAGTGGGGACCCAGGGGGCGAAACGGGTGGCTACACCTTC
length: 13; D: NA; V: TRBV6-6; size: few; J: TRBJ1-2; CDR3: CASGDRRSYGYTF; DNA: TGTGCCAGCGGCGACAGAAGATCCTATGGCTACACCTTC
length: 14; D: NA; V: TRBV7-8; size: few; J: TRBJ1-5; CDR3: CASSVESRYQPQHF; DNA: TGTGCCAGCAGCGTAGAGTCACGATATCAGCCCCAGCATTTT
length: 15; D: TRBD1; V: TRBV5-6; size: few; J: TRBJ1-5; CDR3: CASSLTGAGNQPQHF; DNA: TGTGCCAGCAGCTTGACAGGGGCTGGCAATCAGCCCCAGCATTTT
length: 14; D: NA; V: TRBV19; size: few; J: TRBJ2-1; CDR3: CASSRVEGYNEQFF; DNA: TGTGCCAGTAGTCGAGTCGAGGGCTACAATGAGCAGTTCTTC
length: 12; D: NA; V: TRBV7-2; size: NA; J: TRBJ1-2; CDR3: CASSLDPNGYTF; DNA: TGTGCCAGCAGCTTAGATCCCAATGGCTACACCTTC
length: 16; D: TRBD2; V: TRBV18; size: few; J: TRBJ2-1; CDR3: CASSPSLAGGRNEQFF; DNA: TGTGCCAGCTCACCATCGCTTGCGGGAGGTCGAAATGAGCAGTTCTTC
length: 16; D: NA; V: TRBV18; size: NA; J: TRBJ2-3; CDR3: CASSTEGSALAGTQYF; DNA: TGTGCCAGCTCAACAGAGGGGTCAGCCTTAGCCGGTACGCAGTATTTT
length: 14; D: NA; V: TRBV7-6; size: NA; J: TRBJ2-5; CDR3: CASSSEWAKETQYF; DNA: TGTGCCAGCAGCTCGGAGTGGGCTAAAGAGACCCAGTACTTC
length: 12; D: NA; V: TRBV3-1; size: few; J: TRBJ2-7; CDR3: CASGAWGDEQYF; DNA: TGTGCCAGCGGCGCCTGGGGGGACGAGCAGTACTTC
length: 14; D: NA; V: TRBV5-1; size: once; J: TRBJ2-1; CDR3: CASSAGQSYNEQFF; DNA: TGCGCCAGCAGCGCCGGACAGAGTTACAATGAGCAGTTCTTC
length: 13; D: NA; V: TRBV6-2/TRBV6-3; size: many; J: TRBJ1-5; CDR3: CASSLGRNQPQHF; DNA: TGTGCCAGCAGTTTGGGACGGAATCAGCCCCAGCATTTT
length: 13; D: NA; V: TRBV5-1; size: many; J: TRBJ2-3; CDR3: CASSRSGTDTQYF; DNA: TGCGCCAGCAGCAGGTCGGGTACAGATACGCAGTATTTT
length: 13; D: NA; V: TRBV3-1; size: NA; J: TRBJ1-2; CDR3: CASSSPVDYGYTF; DNA: TGTGCCAGCAGCTCCCCAGTCGACTATGGCTACACCTTC
length: 16; D: NA; V: TRBV7-2; size: many; J: TRBJ2-3; CDR3: CASSTQTSSGGDTQYF; DNA: TGTGCCAGCAGCACCCAAACTAGCTCTGGTGGTGATACGCAGTATTTT
length: 14; D: NA; V: TRBV9; size: NA; J: TRBJ1-1; CDR3: CASSVASGGTEAFF; DNA: TGTGCCAGCAGCGTAGCGTCTGGAGGCACTGAAGCTTTCTTT